A single sample is the source of the 5 T cell receptor beta chains below, sequenced in a study of T cell repertoires in cytomegalovirus infection. TCRdb independently ran MiXCR on the reads; one entry per CDR3 protein. The sample carries hundreds of thousands of distinct CDR3 sequences, roughly 30% recorded once. What these receptors recognize is not known. The specimen was cultured CD8+ T cells from PBMCs, collected from culture after CMV antigen stimulation. These receptors came from a human donor in good health (CMV status not recorded). Some clones in this sample may be carry-over from other donors' samples.

The gene calls are TRBV24-1 and TRBJ2-3; 8 positions match TRBD2. V was pared by 5 bases and J by 2 bases, with 2 bases of the junction left unmatched. The CDR3 length is 14 residues. The germline gives CDR1 KGHDR, CDR2 SFDVKD. This CDR3 reads CATSAGGDTDTQYF. The CDR3 DNA follows: TGTGCCACCAGTGCCGGGGGGGACACAGATACGCAGTATTTT.

This clonotype was seen a few times. The V and J genes are TRBV2 and TRBJ2-1; no firm D call. Trimming removed 7 bases at V and 7 bases at J, with 11 bases between. The length of the CDR3 is 12 residues. Looked up from germline, CDR1 is SNHLY and CDR2 is FYNNEI. Here the CDR3 DNA reads TGTGCCAGCATACTCGACGTGAATGAGCAGTTCTTC. Translating gives CASILDVNEQFF.

The rearrangement uses TRBV4-1 and TRBJ2-1, with 9 bases identical to TRBD1. CDR3 length: 16 residues. Germline trimming cut 1 base from V and 4 bases from J; bases unmatched to any gene: 5. Germline V gene data show CDR1 as MGHRA and CDR2 as YSYEKL. The CDR3 protein is CASSQGPGQGYNEQFF. In DNA, the CDR3 is TGCGCCAGCAGCCAAGGCCCGGGACAGGGATACAATGAGCAGTTCTTC.

The chain links TRBV7-6 to TRBJ1-4; unclear D gene. V dropped 5 bases and J dropped 2 bases, with 9 bases sitting between them. This CDR3 comprises 14 residues. Germline-derived CDR1 and CDR2 are SGHVS and FNYEAQ. CDR3 nucleotides: TGTGCCAGCAGCCCAGTTACGACTAATGAAAAACTGTTTTTT. It yields the protein CASSPVTTNEKLFF. Full variable domain (outside the CDR3, taken from reference TRBV7-6 and TRBJ1-4): GAGVSQSPRYKVTKRGQDVALRCDPISGHVSLYWYRQALGQGPEFLTYFNYEAQQDKSGLPNDRFSAERPEGSISTLTIQRTEQRDSAMYRCASSPVTTNEKLFFGSGTQLSVL.

The chain links TRBV10-1 to TRBJ2-7; D gene unclear. V was clipped by 0 bases and J by 0 bases, with 6 bases between them. The V gene's germline CDR1 is WNHNN and CDR2 SYGVQD (reference sequence). This CDR3 contains 14 residues. CDR3 nucleotides: TGCGCCAGCAGTGAGTCTAGCAGCTCCTACGAGCAGTACTTC. This translates into CASSESSSSYEQYF.